This entry is about one T cell receptor (beta chain). The entry originates in a study of cytomegalovirus exposure and HLA in healthy donors. The CDR3 is made up of 15 amino acids. V was cut by 3 bases and J by 0 bases, with 9 bases left in between. Per germline, CDR1 LNHDA and CDR2 SQIVND (reference sequence). PCR primers comprised 60 Vbeta and 13 Jbeta primers. The data were produced by immunoSEQ multiplex PCR, yet TCRdb's version contains in-frame clones alone and is incomplete. Of 250,000 to 350,000 clones listed, about 80% are singletons. The J gene is TRBJ2-1, the V gene TRBV19, with D unresolved. This receptor was taken from a girl aged 2-10 years in good health and CMV-seronegative. Sequenced material: PBMCs. The CDR3 nucleotides are TGTGCCAGTAGTATTGTGGCTAGCTCCTACAATGAGCAGTTCTTC. The encoded protein is CASSIVASSYNEQFF.